This record looks at one TCR beta chain sequence and its context. The data belong to a study of blood T cell repertoires in COVID-19. Looking at the study overall: Spain, Italy and the United States supplied samples that represented acute and convalescent COVID-19.

In the original workflow: Amplified reference gene primers provided the basis for estimating nucleated cell counts. Assay used: immunoSEQ multiplex PCR; TCRdb lists only in-frame clones, some missing. For V, J and clone size, that table is used; D and trimming come from the DNA. This sample carries a few hundred thousand clones, roughly 89% of them seen once, and the ten largest clones take about 0.91%. Enrolment of Seattle patients took place during active infection, and they were followed longitudinally. The CDR3 totals 14 residues. The J segment lost 6 bases and the V segment lost 6 bases, leaving 6 bases of the junction unmatched. CDR1 is LNHDA and CDR2 is SQIVND in the germline V gene (reference sequence).

The V gene is TRBV19, the J gene TRBJ2-3, with TRBD2 matching 10 bases. This sequence originates from a man younger than 30 with COVID-19, enrolled during active disease. Input material: peripheral blood. The CDR3 DNA follows: TGTGCCAGTAGGCCTAGCGGGAGATCGGATACGCAGTATTTT. This encodes CASRPSGRSDTQYF.